The source of this T cell receptor (beta chain) is a study of OX40 agonist ivuxolimab in advanced cancers. As for the study in general: Ivuxolimab doses were 0.01, 0.1, 0.3, 1.5, 3 or 10 mg/kg every 2 weeks. From about 23 to 85 years was the age range, with a mean of approximately 63 years, and about 83% were male. Three patients had partial responses: one hepatocellular carcinoma, two cutaneous melanoma.

Sequenced by immunoSEQ multiplex PCR; TCRdb stores in-frame clones only, minus some. The sample gives tens of thousands of clones, 92% of which show up once; 13% is in the top ten. General study results and limits: Averaged across samples, CD8+ T cells carried more expanded clones than CD4+ did.

In regard to this clone: Its cognate antigen is unknown.

Material: CD4+ or CD8+ T cells sorted from blood, obtained in a trial of the OX40 agonist ivuxolimab. This TCR came from an adult with an advanced solid tumor such as melanoma, head and neck, liver or kidney cancer.

CDR3 nucleotides: TGTGCCAGCAGCCCTTGGACTAGCGGGCCATCCTACAATGAGCAGTTCTTC. This sequence encodes CASSPWTSGPSYNEQFF. This chain links TRBV14 with TRBJ2-1; 11 bases map to TRBD2. Germline V gene lookup returns CDR1 SGHDN and CDR2 FVKESK. Unmatched junction bases numbered 6, after V lost 4 bases and J lost 1 base. The CDR3 sequence is 17 residues long.